The clone carrying this T cell receptor beta chain occurred many times. Antigen: not known. The data stem from a study of T cells in Graves' hyperthyroidism and ophthalmopathy. Diagnoses used clinical symptoms, serum thyroxine and TRAb, thyroid ultrasound and orbital computed tomography. Fresh peripheral blood, about 9.3 ml, yielded the PBMCs. General study findings and limits: Appearing also in blood were most of the thyroid clonotypes expanded above 0.001. Ophthalmopathy and stable hyperthyroidism were told apart by a 13 V-J model.

This CDR3 has 16 residues. Germline V gives CDR1 MNHEY, CDR2 SMNVEV (reference sequence). Deletions cut 0 bases from V and 3 bases from J, with 14 bases between. Amplification targeted TCR beta CDR3 regions from RNA transcripts. TCR CDR3 regions were first amplified by RT-PCR with HTBI primers. TCRdb re-analysed the multiplex PCR reads in MiXCR, keeping a single row per CDR3 protein. The table shows fewer than 750,000 distinct CDR3 sequences, with roughly 15% occurring only once. The clonotype was recovered from a woman aged 45-59 years with Graves' ophthalmopathy. Sequencing was carried out using blood. The chain uses TRBV27 and TRBJ1-2, with a weak D call TRBD1 (6 bases). CDR3 nucleotides: TGTGCCAGCAGTTTATCACGGCAGGGGTGGGACTATGGCTACACCTTC. It encodes CASSLSRQGWDYGYTF.